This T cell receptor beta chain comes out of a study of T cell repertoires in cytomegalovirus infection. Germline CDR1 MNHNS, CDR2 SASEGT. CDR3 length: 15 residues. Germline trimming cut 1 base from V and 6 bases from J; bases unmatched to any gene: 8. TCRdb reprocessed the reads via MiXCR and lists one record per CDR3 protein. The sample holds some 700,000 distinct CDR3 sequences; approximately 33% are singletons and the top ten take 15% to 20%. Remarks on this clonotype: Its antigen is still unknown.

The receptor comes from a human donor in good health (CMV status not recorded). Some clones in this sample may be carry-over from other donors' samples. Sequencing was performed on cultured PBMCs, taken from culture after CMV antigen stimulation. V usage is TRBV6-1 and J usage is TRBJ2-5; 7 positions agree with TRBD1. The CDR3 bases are TGTGCCAGCAGTGAAGTGGGAAGGGGGCGGCAGACCCAGTACTTC. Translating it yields CASSEVGRGRQTQYF.